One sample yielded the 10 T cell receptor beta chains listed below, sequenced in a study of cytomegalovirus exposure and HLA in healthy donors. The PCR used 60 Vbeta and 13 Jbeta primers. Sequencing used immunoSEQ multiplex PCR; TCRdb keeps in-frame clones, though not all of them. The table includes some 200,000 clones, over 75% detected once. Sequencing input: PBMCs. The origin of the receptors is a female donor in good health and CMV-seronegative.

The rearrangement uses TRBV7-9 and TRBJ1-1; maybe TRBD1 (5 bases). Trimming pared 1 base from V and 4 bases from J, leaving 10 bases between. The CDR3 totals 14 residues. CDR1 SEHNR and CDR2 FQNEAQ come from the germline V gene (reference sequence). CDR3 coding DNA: TGTGCCAGCAGCTTAGTGTCGGGGGGCACTGAAGCTTTCTTT. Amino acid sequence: CASSLVSGGTEAFF.

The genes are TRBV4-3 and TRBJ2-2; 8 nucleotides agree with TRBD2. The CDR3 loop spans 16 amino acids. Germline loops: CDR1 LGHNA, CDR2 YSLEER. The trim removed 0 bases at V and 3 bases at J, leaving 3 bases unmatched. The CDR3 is CASSQDSGGYTGELFF. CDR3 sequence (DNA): TGCGCCAGCAGCCAAGACAGCGGGGGATACACCGGGGAGCTGTTTTTT.

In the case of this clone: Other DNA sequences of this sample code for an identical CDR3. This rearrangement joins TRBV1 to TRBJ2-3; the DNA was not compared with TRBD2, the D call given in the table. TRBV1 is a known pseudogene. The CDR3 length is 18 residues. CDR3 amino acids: CTSSPSRAPAGGRDTQYF. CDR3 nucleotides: TGCACCAGCAGCCCCTCACGGGCTCCCGCGGGAGGCCGGGATACGCAGTATTTT.

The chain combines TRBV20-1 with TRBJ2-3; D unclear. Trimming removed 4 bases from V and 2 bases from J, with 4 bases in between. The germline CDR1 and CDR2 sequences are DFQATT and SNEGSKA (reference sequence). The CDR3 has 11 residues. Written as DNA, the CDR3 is TGCAGTGCTACCCACACAGATACGCAGTATTTT. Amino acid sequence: CSATHTDTQYF.

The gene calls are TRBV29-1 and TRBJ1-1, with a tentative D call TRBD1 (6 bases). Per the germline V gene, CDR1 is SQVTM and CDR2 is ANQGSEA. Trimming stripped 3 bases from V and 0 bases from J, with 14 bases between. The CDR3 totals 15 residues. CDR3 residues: CSVESRQAMNTEAFF. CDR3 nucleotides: TGCAGCGTTGAGAGTAGACAGGCAATGAACACTGAAGCTTTCTTT.

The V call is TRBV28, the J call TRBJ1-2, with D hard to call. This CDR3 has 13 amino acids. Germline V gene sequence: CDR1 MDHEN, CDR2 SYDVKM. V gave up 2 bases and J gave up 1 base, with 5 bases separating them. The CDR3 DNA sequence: TGTGCCAGCAGTTTACGGGGTAACTATGGCTACACCTTC. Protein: CASSLRGNYGYTF.

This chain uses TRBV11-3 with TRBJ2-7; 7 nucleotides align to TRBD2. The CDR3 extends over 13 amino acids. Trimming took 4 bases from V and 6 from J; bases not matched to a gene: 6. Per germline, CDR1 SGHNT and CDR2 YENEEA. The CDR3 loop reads CASSYSREGEQYF. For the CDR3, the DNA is TGTGCCAGCAGCTACTCCAGGGAGGGCGAGCAGTACTTC.

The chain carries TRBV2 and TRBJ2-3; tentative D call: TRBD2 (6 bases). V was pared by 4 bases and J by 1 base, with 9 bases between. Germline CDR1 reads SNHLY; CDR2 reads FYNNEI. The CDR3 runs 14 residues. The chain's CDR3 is CASSAGGGTDTQYF. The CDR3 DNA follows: TGTGCCAGCAGTGCCGGAGGGGGCACAGATACGCAGTATTTT.

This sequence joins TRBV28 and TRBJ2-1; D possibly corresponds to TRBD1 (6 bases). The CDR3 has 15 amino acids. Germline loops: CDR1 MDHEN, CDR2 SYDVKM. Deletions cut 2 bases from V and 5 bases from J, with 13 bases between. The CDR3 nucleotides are TGTGCCAGCAGTTTAGGTACAGGGTTTCACAATGAGCAGTTCTTC. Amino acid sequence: CASSLGTGFHNEQFF.

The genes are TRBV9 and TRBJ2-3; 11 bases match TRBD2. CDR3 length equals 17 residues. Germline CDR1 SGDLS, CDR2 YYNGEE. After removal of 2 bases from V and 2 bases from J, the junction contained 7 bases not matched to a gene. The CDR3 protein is CASSVGTSGKNTDTQYF. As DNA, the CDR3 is TGTGCCAGCAGCGTGGGGACTAGCGGAAAGAACACAGATACGCAGTATTTT.